Each of the 14 T cell receptor beta chains below was sequenced from the same sample in a study of PD-1 blockade in classical Hodgkin lymphoma. Described time point: newly diagnosed, previously untreated cHL patient sample. The method was immunoSEQ multiplex PCR; TCRdb's version includes in-frame clones alone and lacks a portion of them. The table lists roughly 70,000 clones, 85% to 95% of them singletons, with about 2.8% in the top ten. Sequencing was done on a sample of peripheral blood mononuclear cells (PBMCs). These receptors all stem from a human donor with classical Hodgkin lymphoma.

V and J are TRBV28 and TRBJ1-1; no clear D gene. CDR1 and CDR2 from the germline V gene are MDHEN and SYDVKM. V lost 1 base, J lost 0 bases, and 15 bases lay in between. The CDR3 covers 17 residues. The CDR3 DNA sequence: TGTGCCAGCAGTTTATTCGGGAACGGCCTCATGAACACTGAAGCTTTCTTT. Translation: CASSLFGNGLMNTEAFF.

The chain carries TRBV19 and TRBJ1-5; the match to TRBD1 covers 7 bases. The V segment lost 4 bases and the J segment 3 bases; nucleotides outside the gene matches: 9. The CDR3 sequence is 16 residues long. Germline V gives CDR1 LNHDA, CDR2 SQIVND (reference sequence). This CDR3 reads CASSTPTGRVNQPQHF. The CDR3 nucleotides read TGTGCCAGTAGTACCCCGACAGGGAGGGTCAATCAGCCCCAGCATTTT. The entire variable domain, with the rest obtained from reference TRBV19 and TRBJ1-5, is as follows: DGGITQSPKYLFRKEGQNVTLSCEQNLNHDAMYWYRQDPGQGLRLIYYSQIVNDFQKGDIAEGYSVSREKKESFPLTVTSAQKNPTAFYLCASSTPTGRVNQPQHFGDGTRLSIL.

The V call is TRBV20-1, the J call TRBJ2-1; D gene unclear. Trimming stripped 5 bases from V and 6 bases from J, with 5 bases between. The CDR3 contains 10 residues. The germline CDR1 and CDR2 sequences are DFQATT and SNEGSKA (reference sequence). The CDR3 sequence: CSAWSNEQFF. In DNA form, the CDR3 reads TGCAGTGCTTGGAGCAATGAGCAGTTCTTC.

The V call is TRBV2, the J call TRBJ2-3, with D unclear. The germline V gene has CDR1 SNHLY and CDR2 FYNNEI. The CDR3 length is 16 residues. Trimming pared 3 bases from V and 1 base from J, leaving 14 bases between. The chain's CDR3 is CASSDSLPSGTDTQYF. The CDR3 region has the DNA TGTGCCAGCAGTGATTCACTCCCTTCGGGCACAGATACGCAGTATTTT.

The chain recombines TRBV2 with TRBJ2-3, with 7 bases identical to TRBD2. Germline V gives CDR1 SNHLY, CDR2 FYNNEI. The CDR3 spans 15 residues. Unmatched junction bases numbered 9, after V lost 1 base and J lost 8 bases. The CDR3 spells CASSEDQVGRPTQYF. As DNA, the CDR3 is TGTGCCAGCAGTGAAGACCAGGTCGGGAGGCCTACGCAGTATTTT.

This clone has just one count. The gene calls are TRBV7-9 and TRBJ2-5; D ambiguous. Germline CDR1 reads SEHNR; CDR2 reads FQNEAQ (reference sequence). Deletions cut 6 bases from V and 6 bases from J, with 17 bases between. This CDR3 is 14 amino acids long. In DNA, the CDR3 is TGTGCCAGCAGTCGGATCACCCCGGAGCAGACCCAGTACTTC. Its protein is CASSRITPEQTQYF.

CDR3 amino acids: CASSRQPGQGAIWNQPQHF. For the CDR3, the DNA is TGTGCCAGCAGTCGCCAACCCGGACAGGGGGCAATTTGGAATCAGCCCCAGCATTTT. The genes are TRBV28 and TRBJ1-5; 11 nucleotides align to TRBD1. The CDR3 spans 19 residues. Germline V gene sequence: CDR1 MDHEN, CDR2 SYDVKM. The V gene end was trimmed by 5 bases and the J gene end by 4 bases; junction bases not matched to a gene: 16.

The gene calls are TRBV19 and TRBJ1-2; D gene uncertain. Germline assignment: CDR1 LNHDA and CDR2 SQIVND (reference sequence). V was clipped by 3 bases and J by 6 bases, with 20 bases between them. CDR3 length: 16 residues. CDR3 sequence reads: CASSILPPTPSDGYTF. For the CDR3, the DNA is TGTGCCAGTAGTATCCTCCCGCCTACCCCATCGGATGGCTACACCTTC.

This clone has a single count. The chain links TRBV5-1 to TRBJ1-2; a possible D gene is TRBD1 (6 bases). This CDR3 spans 15 amino acids. The V gene's germline CDR1 is SGHRS and CDR2 YFSETQ. Trimming removed 4 bases from V and 3 bases from J, with 16 bases in between. The CDR3 bases are TGCGCCAGCAGCCCCCTGGACAGTCCTTACTATGGCTACACCTTC. The encoded protein is CASSPLDSPYYGYTF.

The rearrangement joins TRBV19 to TRBJ2-2, with TRBD2 matching 15 bases. Per the germline V gene, CDR1 is LNHDA and CDR2 is SQIVND (reference sequence). J lost 5 bases, V lost 8 bases, and 0 bases had no gene match. CDR3 length: 14 amino acids. The CDR3 DNA reads TGTGCCAGTGGACTAGCGGGGGGGACCGGGGAGCTGTTTTTT. This encodes CASGLAGGTGELFF.

This clone was seen only a few times. The CDR3 DNA is TGTGCCAGCAGCCGGGACAGGGTGAATTCACCCCTCCACTTT. Protein: CASSRDRVNSPLHF. This sequence joins TRBV6-6 and TRBJ1-6; TRBD1 matches at 9 bases. V was clipped by 6 bases and J by 7 bases; unmatched bases: 4. The CDR3 totals 14 residues. The germline V gene has CDR1 MNHNY and CDR2 SVGAGI (reference sequence).

The chain recombines TRBV28 with TRBJ1-2; the D is unclear. Germline CDR1 reads MDHEN; CDR2 reads SYDVKM. V lost 5 bases and J lost 7, with 17 bases in between. There are 14 residues in the CDR3. The CDR3 sequence: CASSPPGGWFGYTF. The CDR3 nucleotides read TGTGCCAGCAGTCCCCCGGGCGGCTGGTTTGGCTACACCTTC.

This rearrangement joins TRBV6-5 to TRBJ1-2, with 8 positions matching TRBD1. V lost 5 bases and J lost 4; bases outside the gene matches: 9. CDR3 size: 15 residues. CDR1 is MNHEY, CDR2 SVGAGI, per germline. CDR3 in amino acids: CASSRYPDRVYGYTF. The CDR3 DNA sequence: TGTGCCAGCAGTCGCTACCCGGACAGGGTCTATGGCTACACCTTC.

The chain is built from TRBV5-4 and TRBJ2-6, with D tentatively TRBD1 (5 bases). Germline V CDR1 and CDR2: SGHNT, YYREEE (reference sequence). The CDR3 length is 16 residues. V lost 4 bases, J lost 2 bases, and 13 bases lay in between. CDR3 sequence reads: CASSQGGAPGANVLTF. CDR3 nucleotides: TGTGCCAGCAGCCAGGGTGGAGCGCCTGGGGCCAACGTCCTGACTTTC.